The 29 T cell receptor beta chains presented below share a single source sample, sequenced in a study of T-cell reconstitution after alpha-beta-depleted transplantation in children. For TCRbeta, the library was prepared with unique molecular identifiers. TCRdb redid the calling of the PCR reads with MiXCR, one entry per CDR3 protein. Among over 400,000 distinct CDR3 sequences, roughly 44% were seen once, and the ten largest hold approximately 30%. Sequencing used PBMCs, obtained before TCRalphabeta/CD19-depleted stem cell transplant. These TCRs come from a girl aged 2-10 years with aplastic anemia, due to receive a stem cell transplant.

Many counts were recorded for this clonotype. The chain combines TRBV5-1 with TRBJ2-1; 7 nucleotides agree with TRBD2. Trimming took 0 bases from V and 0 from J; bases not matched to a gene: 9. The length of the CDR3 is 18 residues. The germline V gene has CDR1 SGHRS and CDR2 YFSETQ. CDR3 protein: CASSLESLAVVSYNEQFF. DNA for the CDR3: TGCGCCAGCAGCTTGGAGAGTCTAGCGGTGGTCTCCTACAATGAGCAGTTCTTC.

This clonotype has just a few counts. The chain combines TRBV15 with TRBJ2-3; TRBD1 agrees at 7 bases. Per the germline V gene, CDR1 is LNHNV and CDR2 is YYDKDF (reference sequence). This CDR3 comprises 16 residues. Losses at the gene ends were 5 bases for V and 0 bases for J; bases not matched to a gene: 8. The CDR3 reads CATSGTWDSSTDTQYF. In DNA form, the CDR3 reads TGTGCCACCAGCGGAACCTGGGACAGTAGCACAGATACGCAGTATTTT.

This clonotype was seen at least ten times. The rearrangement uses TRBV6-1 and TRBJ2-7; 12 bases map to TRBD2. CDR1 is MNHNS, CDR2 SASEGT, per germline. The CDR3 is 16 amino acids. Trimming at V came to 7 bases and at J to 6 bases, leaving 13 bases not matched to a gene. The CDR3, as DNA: TGTGCCAGCACTCCATCGACTAGCGGGAGCGGGTTCGAGCAGTACTTC. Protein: CASTPSTSGSGFEQYF.

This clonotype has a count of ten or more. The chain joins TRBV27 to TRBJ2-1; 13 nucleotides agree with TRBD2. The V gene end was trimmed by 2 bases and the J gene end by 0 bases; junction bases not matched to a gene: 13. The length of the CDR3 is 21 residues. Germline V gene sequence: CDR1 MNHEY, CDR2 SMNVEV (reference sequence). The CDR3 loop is CASSLGVLAGGPGGSYNEQFF. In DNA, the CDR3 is TGTGCCAGCAGTTTAGGGGTACTAGCGGGAGGGCCGGGAGGCTCCTACAATGAGCAGTTCTTC.

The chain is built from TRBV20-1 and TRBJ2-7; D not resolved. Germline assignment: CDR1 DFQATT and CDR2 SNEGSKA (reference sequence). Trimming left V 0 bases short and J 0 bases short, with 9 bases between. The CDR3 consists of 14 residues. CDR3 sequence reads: CSARDQISSYEQYF. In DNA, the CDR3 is TGCAGTGCTAGAGATCAGATTAGCTCCTACGAGCAGTACTTC.

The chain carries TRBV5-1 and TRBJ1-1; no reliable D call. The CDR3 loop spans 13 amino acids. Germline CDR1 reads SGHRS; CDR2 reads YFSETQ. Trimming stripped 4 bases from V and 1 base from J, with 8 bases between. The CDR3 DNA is TGCGCCAGCAGCCCCACATCGAACACTGAAGCTTTCTTT. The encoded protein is CASSPTSNTEAFF.

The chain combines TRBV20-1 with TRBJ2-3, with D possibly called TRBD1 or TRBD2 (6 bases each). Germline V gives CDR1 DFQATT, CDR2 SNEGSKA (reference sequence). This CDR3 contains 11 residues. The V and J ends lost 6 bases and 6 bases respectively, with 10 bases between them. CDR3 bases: TGCAGTGCCTACGGGGGCGATACGCAGTATTTT. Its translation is CSAYGGDTQYF.

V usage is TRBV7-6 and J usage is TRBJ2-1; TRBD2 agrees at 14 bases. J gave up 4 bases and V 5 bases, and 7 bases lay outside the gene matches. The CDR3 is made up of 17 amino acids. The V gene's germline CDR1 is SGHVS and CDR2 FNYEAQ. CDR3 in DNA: TGTGCCAGCAGCGCCCGACTAGCGGGGGGGTTTTACAATGAGCAGTTCTTC. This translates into CASSARLAGGFYNEQFF. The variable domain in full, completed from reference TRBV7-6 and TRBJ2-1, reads GAGVSQSPRYKVTKRGQDVALRCDPISGHVSLYWYRQALGQGPEFLTYFNYEAQQDKSGLPNDRFSAERPEGSISTLTIQRTEQRDSAMYRCASSARLAGGFYNEQFFGPGTRLTVL.

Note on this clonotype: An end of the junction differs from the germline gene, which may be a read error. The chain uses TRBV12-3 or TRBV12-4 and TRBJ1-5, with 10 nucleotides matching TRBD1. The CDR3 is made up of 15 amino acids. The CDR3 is CASSLTGGASQPHPF. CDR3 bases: TGTGCCAGCAGTTTGACAGGGGGCGCGTCTCAGCCCCATCCTTTT.

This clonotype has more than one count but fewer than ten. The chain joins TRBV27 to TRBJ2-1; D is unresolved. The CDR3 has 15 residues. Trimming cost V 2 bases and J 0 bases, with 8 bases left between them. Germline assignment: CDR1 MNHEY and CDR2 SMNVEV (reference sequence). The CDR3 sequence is CASSLQVASYNEQFF. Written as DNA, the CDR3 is TGTGCCAGCAGTTTACAAGTAGCCTCCTACAATGAGCAGTTCTTC.

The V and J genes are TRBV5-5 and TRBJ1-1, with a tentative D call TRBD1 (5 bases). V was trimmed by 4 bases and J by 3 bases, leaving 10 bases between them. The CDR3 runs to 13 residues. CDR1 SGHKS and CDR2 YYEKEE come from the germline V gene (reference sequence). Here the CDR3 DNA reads TGTGCCAGCAGCCGGACACCGGACACTGAAGCTTTCTTT. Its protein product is CASSRTPDTEAFF.

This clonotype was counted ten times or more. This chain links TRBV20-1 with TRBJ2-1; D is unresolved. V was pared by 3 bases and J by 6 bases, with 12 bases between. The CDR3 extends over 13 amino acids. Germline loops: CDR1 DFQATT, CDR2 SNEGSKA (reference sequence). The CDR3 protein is CSASKGLVNEQFF. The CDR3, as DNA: TGCAGTGCTAGTAAGGGATTAGTCAATGAGCAGTTCTTC.

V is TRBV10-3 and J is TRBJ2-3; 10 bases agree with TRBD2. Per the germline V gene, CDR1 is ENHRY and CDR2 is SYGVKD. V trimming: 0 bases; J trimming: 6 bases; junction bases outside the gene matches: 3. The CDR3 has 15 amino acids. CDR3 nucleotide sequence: TGTGCCATCAGTGAGTCAGGGACTAGCGCCGATACGCAGTATTTT. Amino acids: CAISESGTSADTQYF.

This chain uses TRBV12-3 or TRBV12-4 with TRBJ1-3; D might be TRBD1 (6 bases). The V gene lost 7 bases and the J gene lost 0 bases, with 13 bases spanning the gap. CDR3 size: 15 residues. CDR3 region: CASTTDSSSGNTIYF. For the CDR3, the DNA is TGTGCCAGCACCACGGACAGCAGCTCTGGAAACACCATATATTTT.

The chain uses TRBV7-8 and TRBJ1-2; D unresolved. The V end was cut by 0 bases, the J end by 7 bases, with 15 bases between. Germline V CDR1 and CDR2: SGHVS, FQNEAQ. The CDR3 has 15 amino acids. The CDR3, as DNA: TGTGCCAGCAGCTTAGCGGGGATTACCACTGGTGGCTACACCTTC. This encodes CASSLAGITTGGYTF.

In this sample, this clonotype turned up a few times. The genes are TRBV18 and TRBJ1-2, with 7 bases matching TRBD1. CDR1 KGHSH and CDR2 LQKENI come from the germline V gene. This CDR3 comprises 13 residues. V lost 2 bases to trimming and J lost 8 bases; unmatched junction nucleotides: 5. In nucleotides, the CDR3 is TGTGCCAGCTCACCAGGGCAGGGGGAAGGCTACACCTTC. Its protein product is CASSPGQGEGYTF.

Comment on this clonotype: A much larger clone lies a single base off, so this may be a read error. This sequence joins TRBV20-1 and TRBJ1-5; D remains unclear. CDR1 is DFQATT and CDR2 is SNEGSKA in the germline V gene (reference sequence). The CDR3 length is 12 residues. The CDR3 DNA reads TGCAGCGCGGCACAAAACAATCAGCCCCAGCATTTT. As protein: CSAAQNNQPQHF.

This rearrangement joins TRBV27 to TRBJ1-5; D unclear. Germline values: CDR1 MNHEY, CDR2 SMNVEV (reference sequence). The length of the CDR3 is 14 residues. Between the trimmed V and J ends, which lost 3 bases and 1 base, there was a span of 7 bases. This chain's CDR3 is CASSFGQSNQPQHF. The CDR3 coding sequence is TGTGCCAGCAGTTTCGGGCAGAGCAATCAGCCCCAGCATTTT.

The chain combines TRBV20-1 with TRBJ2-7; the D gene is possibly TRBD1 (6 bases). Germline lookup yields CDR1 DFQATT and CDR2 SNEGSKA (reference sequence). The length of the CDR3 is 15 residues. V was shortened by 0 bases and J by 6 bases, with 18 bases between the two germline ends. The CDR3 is CSAREGRTTQGEQYF. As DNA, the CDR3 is TGCAGTGCTAGAGAAGGTCGGACAACACAGGGCGAGCAGTACTTC.

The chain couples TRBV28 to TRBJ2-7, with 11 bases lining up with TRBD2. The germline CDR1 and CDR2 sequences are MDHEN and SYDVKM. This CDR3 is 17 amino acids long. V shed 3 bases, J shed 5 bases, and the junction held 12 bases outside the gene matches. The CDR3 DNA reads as TGTGCCAGCAGTTTGGGGGGGACTAGCGGAAGCCTGGACGAGCAGTACTTC. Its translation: CASSLGGTSGSLDEQYF.

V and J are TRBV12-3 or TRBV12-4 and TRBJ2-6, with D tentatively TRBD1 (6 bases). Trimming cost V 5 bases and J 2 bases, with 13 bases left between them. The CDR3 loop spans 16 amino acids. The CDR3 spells CASSITGYTGANVLTF. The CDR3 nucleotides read TGTGCCAGCAGTATAACAGGGTATACTGGGGCCAACGTCCTGACTTTC.

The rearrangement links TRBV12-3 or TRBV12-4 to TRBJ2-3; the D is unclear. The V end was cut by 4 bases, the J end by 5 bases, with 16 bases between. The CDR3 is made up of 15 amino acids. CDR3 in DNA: TGTGCCAGCAGTTCCCCTTTGGCCCGCGAAGATACGCAGTATTTT. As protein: CASSSPLAREDTQYF.

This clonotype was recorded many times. CDR3 in amino acids: CASSFLGVARGGETQYF. In DNA, the CDR3 is TGCGCCAGCAGCTTCCTGGGAGTAGCTCGAGGGGGGGAGACCCAGTACTTC. V gene TRBV5-1 combines with J gene TRBJ2-5; D assignment may be TRBD1 or TRBD2 (6 bases each). Germline CDR1 and CDR2: SGHRS and YFSETQ. The CDR3 is 17 residues long. V lost 2 bases and J 5 bases, leaving 22 bases between the germline ends.

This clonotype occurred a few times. CDR3 nucleotide sequence: TGTGCCAGCACAGATTGGGGGGGCAAAGAGCAGTTCTTC. It yields the protein CASTDWGGKEQFF. This sequence joins TRBV6-1 and TRBJ2-1, with D possibly TRBD2 on 7 matching bases. The germline gives CDR1 MNHNS, CDR2 SASEGT. CDR3 length: 13 residues. With 7 bases removed from V and 10 bases from J, the gap between germline ends came to 17 bases.

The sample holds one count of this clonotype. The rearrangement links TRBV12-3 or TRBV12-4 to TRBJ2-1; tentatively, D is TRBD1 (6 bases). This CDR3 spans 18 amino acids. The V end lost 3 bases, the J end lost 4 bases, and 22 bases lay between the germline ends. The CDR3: CASSFVTGPSKAYNEQFF. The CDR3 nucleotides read TGTGCCAGCAGTTTCGTGACAGGTCCGTCTAAGGCTTACAATGAGCAGTTCTTC.

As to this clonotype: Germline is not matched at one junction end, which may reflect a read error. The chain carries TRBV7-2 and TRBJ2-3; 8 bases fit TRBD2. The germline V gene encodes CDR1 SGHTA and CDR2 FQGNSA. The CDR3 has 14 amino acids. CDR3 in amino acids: CASSLAGLIDTQYF. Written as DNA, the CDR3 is TGTGCCAGCAGCCTAGCGGGCCTCATAGACACGCAGTATTTT.

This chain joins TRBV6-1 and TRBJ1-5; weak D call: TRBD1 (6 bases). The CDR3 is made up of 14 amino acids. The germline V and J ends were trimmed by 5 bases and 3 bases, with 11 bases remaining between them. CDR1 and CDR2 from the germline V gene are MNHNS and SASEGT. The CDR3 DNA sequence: TGTGCCAGCAGTCCCCGGGACACCAATCAGCCCCAGCATTTT. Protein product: CASSPRDTNQPQHF.

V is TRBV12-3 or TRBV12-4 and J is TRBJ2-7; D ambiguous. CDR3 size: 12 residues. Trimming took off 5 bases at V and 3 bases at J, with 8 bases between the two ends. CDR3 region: CASSGPSYEQYF. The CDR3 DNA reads TGTGCCAGCAGTGGCCCTAGCTACGAGCAGTACTTC.

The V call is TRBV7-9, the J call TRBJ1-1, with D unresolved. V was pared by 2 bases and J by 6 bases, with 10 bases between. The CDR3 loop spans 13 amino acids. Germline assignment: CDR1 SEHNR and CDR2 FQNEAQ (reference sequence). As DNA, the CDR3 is TGTGCCAGCAGCTTATCGTGGCAGGCTGAAGCTTTCTTT. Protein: CASSLSWQAEAFF.